This TCR beta chain was identified in a study of a mutant IDH1 vaccine in newly diagnosed glioma. Remarks on this clone: Antigen unknown.

Stated time point: week 35, safety follow-up. Doses consisted of 300 ug of mutant IDH1 20-mer peptide each, paired with topical imiquimod. Here immunoSEQ multiplex PCR was the method, and the copy in TCRdb shows in-frame clones only, minus some. The sample lists about 48,000 clones; more than 65% were seen once. The CDR3 extends over 12 amino acids. Germline loops: CDR1 GTSNPN, CDR2 SVGIG (reference sequence). V lost 4 bases and J 4 bases, leaving 8 bases between the germline ends. This clonotype originated in a man in his forties with glioma. The sample here was PBMCs, taken from a glioma patient whose treatment included an IDH1 peptide vaccine. The chain links TRBV30 to TRBJ1-3; D possibly corresponds to TRBD1 (5 bases). The CDR3 loop reads CAWTRQGNTIYF. The CDR3 DNA follows: TGTGCCTGGACCCGACAGGGAAACACCATATATTTT. Full variable domain (outside the CDR3, taken from reference TRBV30 and TRBJ1-3): SQTIHQWPATLVQPVGSPLSLECTVEGTSNPNLYWYRQAAGRGLQLLFYSVGIGQISSEVPQNLSASRPQDRQFILSSKKLLLSDSGFYLCAWTRQGNTIYFGEGSWLTVV.